Below, 2 T cell receptor beta chains from the same sample are listed, as sequenced in a study of shared clonotypes between healthy human individuals. The protocol was immunoSEQ multiplex PCR, while the TCRdb copy is restricted to in-frame clones and leaves out a portion. The repertoire holds around 550,000 clones, with almost 97% as singletons. Source material: naive CD4+ T cells sorted from blood. Stated subset: CD45RA+ positively selected. These receptors came from a woman aged 25 to 45 in good health.

The chain carries TRBV11-2 and TRBJ2-1; TRBD2 aligns across 9 bases. V trimming: 1 base; J trimming: 8 bases; junction bases outside the gene matches: 9. CDR3 length equals 16 residues. From germline, CDR1 is SGHAT and CDR2 FQNNGV. The CDR3 bases are TGTGCCAGCAGCTTAGTCGCTTCTAGCGGGGTCTATGAGCAGTTCTTC. Amino acids: CASSLVASSGVYEQFF.

In its sample, this clone was seen once. The genes are TRBV28 and TRBJ2-7; a weak D match, TRBD2 (5 bases). This CDR3 is 12 amino acids long. V lost 0 bases, J lost 6 bases, and 6 bases lay in between. The V gene's germline CDR1 is MDHEN and CDR2 SYDVKM. The CDR3 protein is CASSLWGSEQYF. The DNA of the CDR3 is TGTGCCAGCAGTTTATGGGGGAGCGAGCAGTACTTC. Drawing the rest from reference TRBV28 and TRBJ2-7, the complete variable domain is DVKVTQSSRYLVKRTGEKVFLECVQDMDHENMFWYRQDPGLGLRLIYFSYDVKMKEKGDIPEGYSVSREKKERFSLILESASTNQTSMYLCASSLWGSEQYFGPGTRLTVT.